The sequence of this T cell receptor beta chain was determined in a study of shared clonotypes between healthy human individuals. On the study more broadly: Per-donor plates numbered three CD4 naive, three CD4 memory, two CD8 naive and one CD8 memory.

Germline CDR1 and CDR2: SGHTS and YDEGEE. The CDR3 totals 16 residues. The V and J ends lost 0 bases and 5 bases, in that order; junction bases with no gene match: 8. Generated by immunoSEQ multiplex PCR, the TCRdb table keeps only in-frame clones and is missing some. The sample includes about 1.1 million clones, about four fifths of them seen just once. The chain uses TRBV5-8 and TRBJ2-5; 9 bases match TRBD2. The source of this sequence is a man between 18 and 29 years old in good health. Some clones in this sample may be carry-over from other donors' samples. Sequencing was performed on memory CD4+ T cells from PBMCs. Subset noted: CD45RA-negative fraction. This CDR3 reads CASSLGLASGKETQYF. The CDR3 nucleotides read TGTGCCAGCAGCTTGGGTCTCGCTAGCGGGAAGGAGACCCAGTACTTC.